This is a list of T cell receptor beta chains from one sample in a study of T-cell memory formation after mild COVID-19. In TCRdb, the 5' RACE reads were re-called with MiXCR into one record per CDR3 protein. The data show roughly 580,000 distinct CDR3 sequences, about 20% seen once. Material for sequencing was PBMCs or a T cell subset sorted from them (not recorded which). The source of these receptors is an adult woman who had mild COVID-19 (a few samples of this study predate the infection). Cell type and time point are not known. Each CDR3 is given with its conserved first and last residue. The D gene is left open where the match is weak. Size values are once, few and many counts, or a class for expanded clones, and some rows have none.

>16|few|TRBJ2-1|NA|TRBV19
TGTGCCAGTAGACATACAGAAGGGGGAGGTTACAATGAGCAGTTCTTC
CASRHTEGGGYNEQFF
>16|NA|TRBJ2-3|TRBD1|TRBV5-1
TGCGCCAGCAGCTTGGGGACAGGGGGAAACACAGATACGCAGTATTTT
CASSLGTGGNTDTQYF
>15|few|TRBJ2-3|TRBD1|TRBV15
TGTGCCACCAGCAGTAACAGGGGAAGGGTTGATACGCAGTATTTT
CATSSNRGRVDTQYF
>17|few|TRBJ2-5|NA|TRBV7-9
TGTGCCAGCAGCTTAGTGGGTCAGGGAAGTATCCAAGAGACCCAGTACTTC
CASSLVGQGSIQETQYF
>14|few|TRBJ2-5|NA|TRBV20-1
TGCAGTGCTAGAGGGGATAGCGTAAAAGAGACCCAGTACTTC
CSARGDSVKETQYF
>14|few|TRBJ2-7|NA|TRBV20-1
TGCAGTGCTAGAAGTTCAGGGATGTCCTACGAGCAGTACTTC
CSARSSGMSYEQYF
>16|few|TRBJ2-1|TRBD2|TRBV18
TGTGCCAGCTCACAAGTAAGCGGGGCCACCTACAATGAGCAGTTCTTC
CASSQVSGATYNEQFF
>14|NA|TRBJ2-6|TRBD1|TRBV24-1
TGTGCCACCAGTTTATCGACAGGGTTCAACGTCCTGACTTTC
CATSLSTGFNVLTF
>15|NA|TRBJ2-1|TRBD2|TRBV7-7
TGTGCCAGCAGCTTAATGTCGGGGGGATCCAATGAGCAGTTCTTC
CASSLMSGGSNEQFF
>14|few|TRBJ1-1|TRBD1|TRBV3-1
TGTGCCAGCAGCGCGAGGACAGGGTGGACTGAAGCTTTCTTT
CASSARTGWTEAFF
>11|many|TRBJ1-2|NA|TRBV6-2/TRBV6-3
TGTGCCAGCAGCGAACCTGGACGGCACACCTTC
CASSEPGRHTF
>13|NA|TRBJ1-1|NA|TRBV20-1
TGCAGTGCCGAACAGGACGACTACACTGAAGCTTTCTTT
CSAEQDDYTEAFF
>16|few|TRBJ2-7|NA|TRBV11-3
TGTGCCAGCAGCCTGAGGCGGGCCCAGACTTCCTACGAGCAGTACTTC
CASSLRRAQTSYEQYF
>15|few|TRBJ2-7|TRBD1|TRBV7-2
TGTGCCAGCAGGGAACCGGGACAGGGTCACGGGGAGCAGTACTTC
CASREPGQGHGEQYF
>14|few|TRBJ2-5|TRBD1|TRBV7-8
TGTGCCAGCAGCCCGGGACAGGACAGGGAGACCCAGTACTTC
CASSPGQDRETQYF
>15|few|TRBJ2-5|NA|TRBV18
TGTGCCAGCTCACCAGGGCAGGCTCTGCAAGAGACCCAGTACTTC
CASSPGQALQETQYF
>15|few|TRBJ2-1|TRBD1|TRBV7-9
TGTGCCAGCAGCTTAGTGAGACAGGGTTGGCATGAGCAGTTCTTC
CASSLVRQGWHEQFF
>13|once|TRBJ2-1|TRBD1|TRBV6-2/TRBV6-3
TGTGCCAGCAGGCGACAGGGAGAGAGTGAGCAGTTCTTC
CASRRQGESEQFF